A selection of T cell receptor beta chains follows, all from one sample in a study of low-dose radiotherapy and immunotherapy resistance in tumors. MiXCR, run by TCRdb on the reads, gives a single entry per CDR3 protein. This sample yields tens of thousands of distinct CDR3 sequences, of which 12% are seen a single time; approximately 6.2% belongs to the top ten. The sample here was PBMCs, taken before treatment. The receptors were gathered from a female donor with ovarian cancer. The CDR3 runs from the conserved cysteine through the conserved F or W. A D gene is named only where the DNA matches it firmly. The size entry is marked missing in some rows and otherwise reads once, few, many or a size class.

>TRBJ2-3|-|TRBV7-2|many
TGTGCCAGCAGCTTAGACGGCATCCTAAGCACAGATACGCAGTATTTT
CASSLDGILSTDTQYF
>TRBJ2-7|TRBD1|TRBV19|many
TGTGCCAGTAGGGGGGACAGGAACTACGAGCAGTACTTC
CASRGDRNYEQYF
>TRBJ2-7|-|TRBV18|medium-sized
TGTGCCAGCTCACCACCGGTGCAGGGAAGAACCTACGAGCAGTACTTC
CASSPPVQGRTYEQYF
>TRBJ2-7|-|TRBV5-1|many
TGCGCCAGCAGCTTCGAGCGGACCTACGAGCAGTACTTC
CASSFERTYEQYF
>TRBJ2-1|-|TRBV5-1|many
TGCGCCAGCAGCTTGGTACAGGGCGGCTACAATGAGCAGTTCTTC
CASSLVQGGYNEQFF
>TRBJ2-7|TRBD2|TRBV10-2|many
TGCGCCAGCAGTTGGGTAGCGGGGACCTACGAGCAGTACTTC
CASSWVAGTYEQYF
>TRBJ2-1|TRBD2|TRBV20-1|few
TGCAGTGCTGGAATAGCGGGGGGGCGTCTGTTCTTC
CSAGIAGGRLFF
>TRBJ2-1|TRBD1|TRBV5-6|many
TGTGCCAGCAGCCGATGGGGACAGGTCTACAATGAGCAGTTCTTC
CASSRWGQVYNEQFF
>TRBJ1-6|-|TRBV7-3|many
TGTGCCAGCAGCCTAACCCTTAATTCACCCCTCCACTTT
CASSLTLNSPLHF
>TRBJ1-2|-|TRBV3-1|once
TGTGCCAGCAGCCCCAAGACTGGTAGCTATGGCTACACCTTC
CASSPKTGSYGYTF
>TRBJ2-3|-|TRBV7-2|many
TGTGCCAGCAGCTTAGGATCAGTAGGTACGCAGTATTTT
CASSLGSVGTQYF
>TRBJ2-7|-|TRBV20-1|many
TGCAGTGCTAGACGCCGGGACCGAAACTACGAGCAGTACTTC
CSARRRDRNYEQYF
>TRBJ2-7|TRBD2|TRBV18|many
TGTGCCAGCTCACGGACTAGCGGGAGGGCCTACGAGCAGTACTTC
CASSRTSGRAYEQYF
>TRBJ1-1|TRBD1|TRBV10-3|-
TGTGCCATCAGTGAGGGACAGGGGAGCACTGAAGCTTTCTTT
CAISEGQGSTEAFF
>TRBJ2-7|-|TRBV27|many
TGTGCCAGCAGTACCGGGCCCCCCTACGAGCAGTACTTC
CASSTGPPYEQYF
>TRBJ2-5|TRBD1|TRBV24-1|many
TGTGCCACCAGTGATTTGGGACAGGGTCCAGAGACCCAGTACTTC
CATSDLGQGPETQYF
>TRBJ2-1|TRBD2|TRBV14|many
TGTGCCAGCAGCCAAGATTTGACTAGCGGGTACAATGAGCAGTTCTTC
CASSQDLTSGYNEQFF
>TRBJ2-3|-|TRBV29-1|many
TGCAGCGTTGAAGGGGCAGATACGCAGTATTTT
CSVEGADTQYF
>TRBJ2-2|-|TRBV19|many
TGTGCCAGTAGCATGCGAGAGACGGTAACCGGGGAGCTGTTTTTT
CASSMRETVTGELFF
>TRBJ2-1|TRBD2|TRBV5-4|-
TGTACCAGCGAGACTAGCGGACCCTCCTACAATGAGCAGTTTTTC
CTSETSGPSYNEQFF